The 27 T cell receptor beta chains below come from one sample, sequenced in a study of blood T cell repertoires in COVID-19. The table came from immunoSEQ multiplex PCR; TCRdb's copy has only in-frame clones and leaves some out. The sample holds 250,000 to 300,000 clones, approximately 91% seen once. The sample taken for sequencing was PBMCs or T cells enriched from blood (not recorded which). These receptors were obtained from a woman aged 40 to 49 with acute COVID-19.

J is TRBJ2-7 and V is TRBV2; 8 positions match TRBD1. The V gene end was trimmed by 9 bases and the J gene end by 2 bases; junction bases not matched to a gene: 6. This CDR3 is 13 amino acids long. Germline V gene data show CDR1 as SNHLY and CDR2 as FYNNEI. CDR3 loop: CASRQGSAYEQYF. The CDR3 DNA follows: TGTGCCAGTCGACAGGGGTCCGCCTACGAGCAGTACTTC. The full variable domain, with the rest looked up from reference TRBV2 and TRBJ2-7, is EPEVTQTPSHQVTQMGQEVILRCVPISNHLYFYWYRQILGQKVEFLVSFYNNEISEKSEIFDDQFSVERPDGSNFTLKIRSTKLEDSAMYFCASRQGSAYEQYFGPGTRLTVT.

The rearrangement links TRBV11-3 to TRBJ2-1; TRBD1 aligns across 9 bases. V trimming: 1 base; J trimming: 8 bases; junction bases outside the gene matches: 6. Germline values: CDR1 SGHNT, CDR2 YENEEA. This CDR3 is built from 15 residues. Here the CDR3 reads CASSLGETGGDEQFF. CDR3 in DNA: TGTGCCAGCAGCTTAGGGGAGACAGGGGGAGATGAGCAGTTCTTC. Combining the CDR3 with reference TRBV11-3 and TRBJ2-1 gives the whole variable domain EAGVVQSPRYKIIEKKQPVAFWCNPISGHNTLYWYLQNLGQGPELLIRYENEEAVDDSQLPKDRFSAERLKGVDSTLKIQPAELGDSAVYLCASSLGETGGDEQFFGPGTRLTVL.

This sequence joins TRBV5-1 and TRBJ1-2, with TRBD1 matching over 10 bases. This CDR3 comprises 15 residues. Germline values: CDR1 SGHRS, CDR2 YFSETQ. V lost 3 bases to trimming and J lost 3 bases; unmatched junction nucleotides: 5. CDR3 residues: CASSSLTGGDYGYTF. CDR3 bases: TGCGCCAGCAGCTCCTTGACAGGGGGCGACTATGGCTACACCTTC. Variable domain in full (rest from reference TRBV5-1 and TRBJ1-2): KAGVTQTPRYLIKTRGQQVTLSCSPISGHRSVSWYQQTPGQGLQFLFEYFSETQRNKGNFPGRFSGRQFSNSRSEMNVSTLELGDSALYLCASSSLTGGDYGYTFGSGTRLTVV.

This rearrangement joins TRBV15 to TRBJ1-5; TRBD1 might be the D (6 bases). The germline V gene has CDR1 LNHNV and CDR2 YYDKDF (reference sequence). V lost 2 bases, J lost 7 bases, and 15 bases lay in between. This CDR3 spans 15 amino acids. The CDR3 protein is CATSRFTGTSQPQHF. The CDR3 region has the DNA TGTGCCACCAGCAGATTTACAGGGACGTCCCAGCCCCAGCATTTT.

The V and J genes are TRBV7-9 and TRBJ1-2; D is uncertain. The CDR3 covers 14 residues. V was cut by 7 bases and J by 3 bases, with 15 bases left in between. Looked up from germline, CDR1 is SEHNR and CDR2 is FQNEAQ (reference sequence). The CDR3 nucleotides are TGTGCCAGCACCCCTACGAGGTCAGACTATGGCTACACCTTC. The encoded protein is CASTPTRSDYGYTF.

This chain links TRBV6-5 with TRBJ1-1; perhaps TRBD1 as D (6 bases). V gave up 7 bases and J gave up 4 bases, with 19 bases separating them. Germline CDR1 is MNHEY and CDR2 is SVGAGI. The CDR3 covers 15 residues. CDR3: CASTLTQGWATEAFF. For the CDR3, the DNA is TGTGCCAGCACCCTGACGCAGGGGTGGGCCACTGAAGCTTTCTTT.

This chain connects TRBV5-1 to TRBJ1-2; 8 positions agree with TRBD1. The germline gives CDR1 SGHRS, CDR2 YFSETQ. The CDR3 is 13 residues long. The V gene end was trimmed by 2 bases and the J gene end by 6 bases; junction bases not matched to a gene: 3. The CDR3 loop is CASSLQGVNGYTF. For the CDR3, the DNA is TGCGCCAGCAGCTTACAGGGGGTGAATGGCTACACCTTC.

The genes are TRBV7-3 and TRBJ2-7; D remains unclear. The V end was cut by 3 bases, the J end by 6 bases, with 12 bases between. CDR3 size: 13 residues. Germline V gene data show CDR1 as SGHTA and CDR2 as FQGTGA. CDR3 loop: CASSLISGPEQYF. In nucleotides, the CDR3 is TGTGCCAGCAGCTTGATTTCTGGGCCCGAGCAGTACTTC.

The chain couples TRBV5-8 to TRBJ2-2; 7 positions agree with TRBD1. Germline V gene lookup returns CDR1 SGHTS and CDR2 YDEGEE. Trimming took 1 base from V and 4 from J; bases not matched to a gene: 7. The CDR3 extends over 16 amino acids. The CDR3 region has the DNA TGTGCCAGCAGCTTGACGTTAGGACAGGTCACCGGGGAGCTGTTTTTT. Protein product: CASSLTLGQVTGELFF.

The rearrangement uses TRBV29-1 and TRBJ2-7; 11 nucleotides match TRBD2. Germline V gene sequence: CDR1 SQVTM, CDR2 ANQGSEA. The CDR3 contains 15 residues. After removal of 4 bases from V and 5 bases from J, the junction contained 10 bases not matched to a gene. Here the CDR3 DNA reads TGCAGCGTTGGTCAGATAGCGGGGGGGCTAAACGAGCAGTACTTC. Protein sequence: CSVGQIAGGLNEQYF.

This clone appeared a single time. The V and J genes are TRBV28 and TRBJ2-1; D is uncertain. V lost 7 bases and J 5 bases, leaving 15 bases between the germline ends. Germline CDR1 is MDHEN and CDR2 is SYDVKM. The CDR3 totals 14 residues. This CDR3 is CASTRLQYNNEQFF. The CDR3 DNA reads as TGTGCCAGCACCCGACTTCAATATAACAATGAGCAGTTCTTC.

The chain couples TRBV2 to TRBJ2-7; the D gene is possibly TRBD1 (5 bases). Germline-derived CDR1 and CDR2 are SNHLY and FYNNEI. This CDR3 has 15 amino acids. V dropped 4 bases and J dropped 0 bases, with 13 bases sitting between them. The CDR3 sequence: CASSGNRLPSYEQYF. Written as DNA, the CDR3 is TGTGCCAGCAGTGGGAACAGGCTCCCCTCCTACGAGCAGTACTTC.

The chain employs TRBV7-9 and TRBJ1-2; D not certain. V was shortened by 3 bases and J by 2 bases, with 25 bases between the two germline ends. The CDR3 runs to 19 residues. Germline V gene lookup returns CDR1 SEHNR and CDR2 FQNEAQ (reference sequence). The DNA for the CDR3 is TGTGCCAGCAGCTTCGGTAGCAAAACGGGGAGCAGACCCAACTATGGCTACACCTTC. Translated, it gives CASSFGSKTGSRPNYGYTF.

This chain connects TRBV18 to TRBJ2-2, with 7 nucleotides matching TRBD1. Germline CDR1 and CDR2: KGHSH and LQKENI. The J segment lost 6 bases and the V segment lost 10 bases, leaving 14 bases of the junction unmatched. The CDR3 has 15 amino acids. The CDR3 DNA is TGTGCCACCCTGGAGGCCGGACAGGACCCCGGGGAGCTGTTTTTT. Its protein is CATLEAGQDPGELFF. The full variable domain, its missing parts supplied by reference TRBV18 and TRBJ2-2, is NAGVMQNPRHLVRRRGQEARLRCSPMKGHSHVYWYRQLPEEGLKFMVYLQKENIIDESGMPKERFSAEFPKEGPSILRIQQVVRGDSAAYFCATLEAGQDPGELFFGEGSRLTVL.

CDR3 DNA: TGTGCCACCACGGGACAGTACAATCAGCCCCAGCATTTT. Protein product: CATTGQYNQPQHF. The rearrangement uses TRBV2 and TRBJ1-5; TRBD1 matches at 7 bases. The J segment lost 3 bases and the V segment lost 10 bases, leaving 6 bases of the junction unmatched. Germline V lookup: CDR1 SNHLY, CDR2 FYNNEI. The CDR3 contains 13 residues.

The chain recombines TRBV14 with TRBJ1-1, with D possibly matching TRBD1 (6 bases). V lost 0 bases, J lost 4 bases, and 15 bases lay in between. CDR1 is SGHDN and CDR2 is FVKESK in the germline V gene. The CDR3 has 16 residues. CDR3 sequence reads: CASSQDLGAVSTEAFF. CDR3 DNA: TGTGCCAGCAGCCAAGACCTGGGGGCGGTGAGCACTGAAGCTTTCTTT.

With respect to this clone: Germline and junction disagree at one end, which may indicate a read error. J is TRBJ2-7 and V is TRBV3-1 (or the pseudogene TRBV3-2); D unresolved. CDR1 LGHDT and CDR2 YNNKEL come from the germline V gene (reference sequence). The CDR3 is 13 amino acids. This CDR3 is CASSPGGTYEQCF. The CDR3 DNA is TGTGCCAGCAGCCCAGGTGGTACCTACGAGCAGTGCTTC.

The chain joins TRBV12-3 or TRBV12-4 to TRBJ2-7; D may be TRBD1 (6 bases). This CDR3 is 13 amino acids long. V gave up 6 bases and J gave up 2 bases, with 11 bases separating them. CDR3 in amino acids: CASSRDKTYEQYF. The DNA of the CDR3 is TGTGCCAGCAGCCGGGACAAAACCTACGAGCAGTACTTC.

V usage is TRBV2 and J usage is TRBJ1-5; 11 bases fit TRBD1. The CDR3 spans 15 residues. Trimming at V came to 6 bases and at J to 1 base, leaving 2 bases not matched to a gene. Germline V gene data show CDR1 as SNHLY and CDR2 as FYNNEI. The CDR3 DNA reads as TGTGCCAGCAGCGGACAGGGGGCAAGCAATCAGCCCCAGCATTTT. Amino acids: CASSGQGASNQPQHF.

The chain is built from TRBV28 and TRBJ1-5; the D gene is possibly TRBD1 (5 bases). Germline V CDR1 and CDR2: MDHEN, SYDVKM. The CDR3 spans 15 residues. V was pared by 6 bases and J by 2 bases, with 14 bases between. The CDR3 sequence is CASREGRGRNQPQHF. The CDR3 nucleotides read TGTGCCAGCAGGGAGGGTCGGGGACGCAATCAGCCCCAGCATTTT.

DNA for the CDR3: TGTGCCAGCAGCACTGGGACAGGGGTCGAGCAGTACTTC. As protein: CASSTGTGVEQYF. The genes are TRBV28 and TRBJ2-7; 10 bases match TRBD1. The junction had 5 bases not matched to a gene; V was cut back by 6 bases and J by 6 bases. This CDR3 spans 13 amino acids. Germline CDR1 MDHEN, CDR2 SYDVKM.

The genes are TRBV3-1 (or the pseudogene TRBV3-2) and TRBJ2-1; D is unresolved. CDR1 LGHDT and CDR2 YNNKEL come from the germline V gene (reference sequence). The CDR3 extends over 12 amino acids. V lost 2 bases and J lost 4, with 3 bases in between. Here the CDR3 DNA reads TGTGCCAGCAGCCAAATATACAATGAGCAGTTCTTC. Translated: CASSQIYNEQFF.

About this clone itself: The same CDR3 can be traced to other DNA sequences in this sample. This chain joins TRBV18 and TRBJ1-2; 10 positions match TRBD1. The germline V gene has CDR1 KGHSH and CDR2 LQKENI. V was pared by 3 bases and J by 4 bases, with 2 bases of the junction left unmatched. This CDR3 spans 14 amino acids. The CDR3 region has the DNA TGTGCCAGCTCACCGGGACAGGGGAGCTATGGCTACACCTTC. It codes for CASSPGQGSYGYTF.

Regarding this clone: In the same sample, other DNA sequences code for this CDR3. This chain links TRBV24-1 with TRBJ2-2, with 7 bases fitting TRBD1. Germline assignment: CDR1 KGHDR and CDR2 SFDVKD. Unmatched junction bases numbered 8, after V lost 3 bases and J lost 5 bases. CDR3 length: 16 residues. The CDR3 sequence is CATSDTRQGWTGELFF. The CDR3 region has the DNA TGTGCCACCAGTGATACGCGACAGGGATGGACCGGGGAGCTGTTTTTT.

The chain combines TRBV12-5 with TRBJ1-1, with D perhaps TRBD1 (6 bases). CDR1 is LGHNT, CDR2 FRNRAP, per germline. Trimming stripped 5 bases from V and 1 base from J, with 11 bases between. This CDR3 comprises 14 residues. The CDR3 nucleotides read TGTGCTAGTGGTACACAGGGTAAGAACACTGAAGCTTTCTTT. This encodes CASGTQGKNTEAFF.

V usage is TRBV3-1 (or the pseudogene TRBV3-2) and J usage is TRBJ1-1, with no clear D. The V gene's germline CDR1 is LGHDT and CDR2 YNNKEL (reference sequence). This CDR3 comprises 13 residues. V was clipped by 4 bases and J by 0 bases, with 6 bases between them. Here the CDR3 DNA reads TGTGCCAGCAGCCTCCAGGTGAACACTGAAGCTTTCTTT. Protein sequence: CASSLQVNTEAFF.

The CDR3 is CASSQDVREQETQYF. DNA of the CDR3: TGCGCCAGCAGCCAAGATGTCCGAGAGCAAGAGACCCAGTACTTC. This rearrangement joins TRBV4-3 to TRBJ2-5; D is unclear. Trimming pared 0 bases from V and 2 bases from J, leaving 10 bases between. Germline assignment: CDR1 LGHNA and CDR2 YSLEER. This CDR3 comprises 15 residues.